Listed here is a single T cell receptor (beta chain). These data are taken from a study of blood T cell repertoires in COVID-19. Study-wide context: Samples representing acute and convalescent COVID-19 were sourced from the United States, Italy and Spain.

Participants, 18 to 89 years old, spanned under 30 US areas. Generated by immunoSEQ multiplex PCR, the TCRdb table keeps only in-frame clones and is missing some. The table includes some 48,000 clones, 60% to 80% detected once. Deletions cut 2 bases from V and 5 bases from J, with 9 bases between. Germline CDR1 reads MNHEY; CDR2 reads SVGAGI. This CDR3 is 14 amino acids long. This clonotype was sampled from a woman between 45 and 60 years old with acute COVID-19. This chain joins TRBV6-5 and TRBJ2-2, with D perhaps TRBD2 (6 bases). Sequences were obtained from PBMCs or T cells enriched from blood (not recorded which). The CDR3 nucleotides are TGTGCCAGCAGTTACGGGGAGGTAACCGGGGAGCTGTTTTTT. Translation gives CASSYGEVTGELFF.